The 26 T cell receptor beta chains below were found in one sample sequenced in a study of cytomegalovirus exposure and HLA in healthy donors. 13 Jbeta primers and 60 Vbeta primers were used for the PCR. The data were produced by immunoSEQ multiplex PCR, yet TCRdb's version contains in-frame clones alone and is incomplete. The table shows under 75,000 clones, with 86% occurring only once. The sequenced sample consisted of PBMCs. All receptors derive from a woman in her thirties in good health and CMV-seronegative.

The CDR3 coding sequence is TGTGCCAGCAGCGTAGGAGCGGATACCTACGAGCAGTACTTC. This sequence encodes CASSVGADTYEQYF. This chain uses TRBV9 with TRBJ2-7; a weak D match, TRBD2 (5 bases). CDR1 is SGDLS and CDR2 is YYNGEE in the germline V gene. CDR3 size: 14 residues. V lost 0 bases, J lost 2 bases, and 9 bases lay in between.

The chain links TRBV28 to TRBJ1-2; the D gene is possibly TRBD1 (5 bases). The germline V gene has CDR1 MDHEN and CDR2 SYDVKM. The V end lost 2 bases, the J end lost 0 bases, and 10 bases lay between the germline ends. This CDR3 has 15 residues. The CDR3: CASSLRGLANYGYTF. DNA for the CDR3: TGTGCCAGCAGTTTACGGGGGTTAGCTAACTATGGCTACACCTTC.

CDR3 nucleotide sequence: TGTGCCACCAGCAGAGAACAGGGGAGTTGGGAAAAACTGTTTTTT. It yields the protein CATSREQGSWEKLFF. The V and J genes are TRBV15 and TRBJ1-4; 7 bases are a match to TRBD1. Trimming removed 0 bases from V and 8 bases from J; junction bases left unmatched: 6. Germline V gene data show CDR1 as LNHNV and CDR2 as YYDKDF (reference sequence). The CDR3 has 15 amino acids.

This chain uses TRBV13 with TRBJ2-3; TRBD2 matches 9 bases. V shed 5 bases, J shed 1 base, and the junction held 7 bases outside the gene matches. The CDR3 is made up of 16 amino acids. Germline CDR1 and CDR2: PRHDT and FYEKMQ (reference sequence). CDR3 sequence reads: CASSTKREARTDTQYF. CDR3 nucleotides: TGTGCCAGCAGCACCAAGCGGGAGGCCCGCACAGATACGCAGTATTTT.

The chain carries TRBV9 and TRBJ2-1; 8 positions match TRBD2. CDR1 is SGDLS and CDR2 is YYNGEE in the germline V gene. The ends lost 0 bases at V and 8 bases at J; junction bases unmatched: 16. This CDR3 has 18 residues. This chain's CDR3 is CASSVATSAKLGFYEQFF. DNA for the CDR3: TGTGCCAGCAGCGTAGCGACTAGCGCCAAGCTGGGTTTTTATGAGCAGTTCTTC.

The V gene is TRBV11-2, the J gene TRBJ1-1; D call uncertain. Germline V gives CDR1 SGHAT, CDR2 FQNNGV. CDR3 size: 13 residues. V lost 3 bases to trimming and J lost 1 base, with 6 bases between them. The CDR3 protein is CASSLGQNTEAFF. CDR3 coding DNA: TGTGCCAGCAGCTTGGGCCAGAACACTGAAGCTTTCTTT. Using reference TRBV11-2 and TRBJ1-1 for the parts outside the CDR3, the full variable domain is EAGVAQSPRYKIIEKRQSVAFWCNPISGHATLYWYQQILGQGPKLLIQFQNNGVVDDSQLPKDRFSAERLKGVDSTLKIQPAKLEDSAVYLCASSLGQNTEAFFGQGTRLTVV.

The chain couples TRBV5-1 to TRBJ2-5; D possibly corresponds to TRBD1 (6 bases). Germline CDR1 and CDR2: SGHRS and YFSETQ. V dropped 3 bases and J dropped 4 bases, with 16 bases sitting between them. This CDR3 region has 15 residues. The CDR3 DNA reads TGCGCCAGCAGCTGGGGGCCGGACTCCGCAGAGACCCAGTACTTC. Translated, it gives CASSWGPDSAETQYF. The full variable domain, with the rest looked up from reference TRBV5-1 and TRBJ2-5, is KAGVTQTPRYLIKTRGQQVTLSCSPISGHRSVSWYQQTPGQGLQFLFEYFSETQRNKGNFPGRFSGRQFSNSRSEMNVSTLELGDSALYLCASSWGPDSAETQYFGPGTRLLVL.

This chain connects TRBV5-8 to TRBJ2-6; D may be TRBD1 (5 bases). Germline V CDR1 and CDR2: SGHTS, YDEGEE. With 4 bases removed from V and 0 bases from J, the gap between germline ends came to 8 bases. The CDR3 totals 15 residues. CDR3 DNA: TGTGCCAGCAGCCTAGGGGTCTCTGGGGCCAACGTCCTGACTTTC. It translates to CASSLGVSGANVLTF.

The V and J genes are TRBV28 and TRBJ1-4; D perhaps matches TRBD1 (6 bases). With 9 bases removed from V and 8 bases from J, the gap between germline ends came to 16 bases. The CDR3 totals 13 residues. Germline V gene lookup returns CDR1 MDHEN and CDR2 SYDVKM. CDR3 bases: TGTGCCAGTTCGATGTTGGGGGCGGAAAAACTGTTTTTT. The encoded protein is CASSMLGAEKLFF.

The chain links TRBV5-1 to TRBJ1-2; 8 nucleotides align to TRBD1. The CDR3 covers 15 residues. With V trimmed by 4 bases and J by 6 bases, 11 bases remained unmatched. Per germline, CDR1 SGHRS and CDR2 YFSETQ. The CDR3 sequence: CASSMTSGGADGYTF. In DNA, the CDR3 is TGCGCCAGCAGCATGACCTCAGGGGGCGCCGATGGCTACACCTTC.

In DNA form, the CDR3 reads TGTGCCAGCTGCGAGTACAATGAGCAGTTCTTC. Protein sequence: CASCEYNEQFF. V and J are TRBV2 and TRBJ2-1; D call uncertain. The length of the CDR3 is 11 residues. Germline CDR1 SNHLY, CDR2 FYNNEI. Trimming removed 8 bases at V and 4 bases at J, with 6 bases between.

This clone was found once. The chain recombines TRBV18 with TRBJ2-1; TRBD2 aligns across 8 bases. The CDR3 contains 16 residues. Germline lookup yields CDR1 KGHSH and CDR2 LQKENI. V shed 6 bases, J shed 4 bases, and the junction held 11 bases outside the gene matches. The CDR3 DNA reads TGTGCCAGCTCGCTCTCCGGGACTAGGGATTACAATGAGCAGTTCTTC. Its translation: CASSLSGTRDYNEQFF. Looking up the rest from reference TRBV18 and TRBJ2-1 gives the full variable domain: NAGVMQNPRHLVRRRGQEARLRCSPMKGHSHVYWYRQLPEEGLKFMVYLQKENIIDESGMPKERFSAEFPKEGPSILRIQQVVRGDSAAYFCASSLSGTRDYNEQFFGPGTRLTVL.

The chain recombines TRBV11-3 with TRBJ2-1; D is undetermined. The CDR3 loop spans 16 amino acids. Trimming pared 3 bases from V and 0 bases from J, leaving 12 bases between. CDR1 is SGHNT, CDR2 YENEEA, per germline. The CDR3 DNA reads TGTGCCAGCAGCTTGGGCCTGGATGCCTCCTACAATGAGCAGTTCTTC. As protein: CASSLGLDASYNEQFF.

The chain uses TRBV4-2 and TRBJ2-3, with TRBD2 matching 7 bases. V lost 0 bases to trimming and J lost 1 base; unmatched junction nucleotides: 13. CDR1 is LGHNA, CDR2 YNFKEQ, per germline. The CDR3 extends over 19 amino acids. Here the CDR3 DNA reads TGTGCCAGCAGCCAAGATCCTCCCTCTGGGCTAGCGGGCACAGATACGCAGTATTTT. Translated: CASSQDPPSGLAGTDTQYF.

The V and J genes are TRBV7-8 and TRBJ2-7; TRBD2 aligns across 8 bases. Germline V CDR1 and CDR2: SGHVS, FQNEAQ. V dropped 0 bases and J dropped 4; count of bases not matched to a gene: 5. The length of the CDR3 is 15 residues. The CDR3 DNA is TGTGCCAGCAGCTTAGCGGGCGGGAGGACGTACGAGCAGTACTTC. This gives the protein CASSLAGGRTYEQYF.

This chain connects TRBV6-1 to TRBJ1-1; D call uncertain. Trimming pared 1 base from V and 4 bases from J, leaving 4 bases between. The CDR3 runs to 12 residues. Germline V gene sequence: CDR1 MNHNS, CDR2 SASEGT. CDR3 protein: CASSEVLTEAFF. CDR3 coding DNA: TGTGCCAGCAGTGAAGTACTCACTGAAGCTTTCTTT.

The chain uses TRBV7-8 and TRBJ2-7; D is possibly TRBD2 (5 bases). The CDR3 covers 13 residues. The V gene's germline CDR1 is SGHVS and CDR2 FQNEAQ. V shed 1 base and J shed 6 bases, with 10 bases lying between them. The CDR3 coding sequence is TGTGCCAGCAGCTTAGGGGTTGCGGGCGAGCAGTACTTC. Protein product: CASSLGVAGEQYF. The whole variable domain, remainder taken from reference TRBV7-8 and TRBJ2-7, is GAGVSQSPRYKVAKRGQDVALRCDPISGHVSLFWYQQALGQGPEFLTYFQNEAQLDKSGLPSDRFFAERPEGSVSTLKIQRTQQEDSAVYLCASSLGVAGEQYFGPGTRLTVT.

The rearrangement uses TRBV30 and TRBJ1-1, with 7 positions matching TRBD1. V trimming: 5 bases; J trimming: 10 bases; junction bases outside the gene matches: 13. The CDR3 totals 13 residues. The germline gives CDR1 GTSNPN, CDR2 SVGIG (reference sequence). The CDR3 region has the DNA TGTGCCTGGGACCCAGGGGACAGTGGAGGAGCTTTCTTT. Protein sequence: CAWDPGDSGGAFF.

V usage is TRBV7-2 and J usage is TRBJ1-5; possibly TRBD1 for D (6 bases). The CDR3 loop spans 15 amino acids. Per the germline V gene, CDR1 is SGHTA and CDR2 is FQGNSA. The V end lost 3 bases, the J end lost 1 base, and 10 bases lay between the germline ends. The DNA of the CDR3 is TGTGCCAGCAGCTTGAAGGGGGTGAGCAATCAGCCCCAGCATTTT. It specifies CASSLKGVSNQPQHF.

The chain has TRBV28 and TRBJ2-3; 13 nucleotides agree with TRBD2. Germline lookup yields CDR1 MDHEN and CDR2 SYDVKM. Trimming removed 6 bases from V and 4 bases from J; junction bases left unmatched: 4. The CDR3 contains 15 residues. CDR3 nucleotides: TGTGCCAGCAGCGGACTAGCGGGAGACCCAGATACGCAGTATTTT. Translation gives CASSGLAGDPDTQYF.

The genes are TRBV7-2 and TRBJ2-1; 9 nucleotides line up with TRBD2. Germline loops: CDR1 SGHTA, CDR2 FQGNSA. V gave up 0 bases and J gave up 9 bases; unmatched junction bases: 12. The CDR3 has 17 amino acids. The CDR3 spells CASSLAMVAGAPGEQFF. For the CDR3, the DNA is TGTGCCAGCAGCTTAGCGATGGTAGCGGGGGCTCCGGGTGAGCAGTTCTTC.

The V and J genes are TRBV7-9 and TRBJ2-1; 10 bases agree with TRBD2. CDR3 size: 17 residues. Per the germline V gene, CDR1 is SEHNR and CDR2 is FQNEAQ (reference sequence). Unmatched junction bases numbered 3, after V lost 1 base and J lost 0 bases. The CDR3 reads CASSLVGLANSYNEQFF. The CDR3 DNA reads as TGTGCCAGCAGCTTAGTGGGACTAGCGAACTCCTACAATGAGCAGTTCTTC.

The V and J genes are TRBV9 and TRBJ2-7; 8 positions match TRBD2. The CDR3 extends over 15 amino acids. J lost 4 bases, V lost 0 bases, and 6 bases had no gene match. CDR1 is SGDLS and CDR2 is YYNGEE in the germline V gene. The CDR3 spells CASSVDYGRAYEQYF. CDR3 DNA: TGTGCCAGCAGCGTAGACTACGGGAGGGCGTACGAGCAGTACTTC. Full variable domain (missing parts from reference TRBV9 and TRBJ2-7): DSGVTQTPKHLITATGQRVTLRCSPRSGDLSVYWYQQSLDQGLQFLIQYYNGEERAKGNILERFSAQQFPDLHSELNLSSLELGDSALYFCASSVDYGRAYEQYFGPGTRLTVT.

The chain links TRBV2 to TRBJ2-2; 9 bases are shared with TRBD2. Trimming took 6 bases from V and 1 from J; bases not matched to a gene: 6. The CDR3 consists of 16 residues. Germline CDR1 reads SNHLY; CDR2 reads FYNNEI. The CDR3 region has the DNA TGTGCCAGCAGACAACTAGCGGGTGGGAACACCGGGGAGCTGTTTTTT. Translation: CASRQLAGGNTGELFF.

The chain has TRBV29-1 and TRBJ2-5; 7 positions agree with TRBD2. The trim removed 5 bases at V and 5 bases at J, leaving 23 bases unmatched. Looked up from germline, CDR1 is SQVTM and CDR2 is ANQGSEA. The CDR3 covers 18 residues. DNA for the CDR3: TGCAGCGTTTATGGCCGGGCGGGAGAGACGTGGGGGGTGGAGACCCAGTACTTC. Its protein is CSVYGRAGETWGVETQYF.

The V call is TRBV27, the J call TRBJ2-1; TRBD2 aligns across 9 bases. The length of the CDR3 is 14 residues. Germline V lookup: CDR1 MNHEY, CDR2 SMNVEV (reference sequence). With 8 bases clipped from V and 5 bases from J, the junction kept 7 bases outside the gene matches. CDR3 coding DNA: TGTGCCAGCTTAGGCCTAGCGGGGCACAATGAGCAGTTCTTC. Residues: CASLGLAGHNEQFF.